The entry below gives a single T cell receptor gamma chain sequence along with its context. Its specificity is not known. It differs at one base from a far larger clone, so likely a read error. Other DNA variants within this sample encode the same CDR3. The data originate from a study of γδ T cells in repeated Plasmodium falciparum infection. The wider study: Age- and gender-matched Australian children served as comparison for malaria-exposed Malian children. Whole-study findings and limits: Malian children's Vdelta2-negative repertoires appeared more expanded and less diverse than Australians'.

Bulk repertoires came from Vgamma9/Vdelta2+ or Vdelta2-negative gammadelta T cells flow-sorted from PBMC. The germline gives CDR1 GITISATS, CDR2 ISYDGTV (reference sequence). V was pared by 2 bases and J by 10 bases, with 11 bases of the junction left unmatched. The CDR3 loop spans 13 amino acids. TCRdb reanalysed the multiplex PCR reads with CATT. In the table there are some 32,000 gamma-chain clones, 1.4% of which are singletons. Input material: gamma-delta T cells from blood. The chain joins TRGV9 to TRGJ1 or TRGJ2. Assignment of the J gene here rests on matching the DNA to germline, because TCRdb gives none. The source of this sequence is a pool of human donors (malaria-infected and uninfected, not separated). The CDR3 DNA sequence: TGTGCCTTGTGGGAGGCACGATCTGCGAAGAAACTCTTT. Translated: CALWEARSAKKLF.